This T cell receptor (beta chain) was sequenced in a study of blood T cell repertoires in COVID-19. Study at large: From the United States, Italy and Spain came samples of acute and convalescent COVID-19.

TCRdb keeps only in-frame clones here, not all; method: immunoSEQ multiplex PCR. The repertoire has 99,000 or so clones, roughly 88% of them found once; the top ten carry around 2%. The CDR3 sequence is 12 residues long. Germline assignment: CDR1 SQVTM and CDR2 ANQGSEA. With 8 bases removed from V and 8 bases from J, the gap between germline ends came to 18 bases. The clonotype comes from a man aged 45-65 years with COVID-19, enrolled during active disease. Source material: peripheral blood. The chain is built from TRBV29-1 and TRBJ1-2; D may be TRBD1 (6 bases). The CDR3 nucleotides read TGCAGCTCAATTCAGGGGTCTTACGGCTACACCTTC. Translated, it gives CSSIQGSYGYTF.